The sequence of this T cell receptor (beta chain) was determined in a study of shared clonotypes between healthy human individuals. Study observations and caveats: It was the few donors that limited the genetic and exposure-history diversity represented.

This clone was seen just once. Its target is not known. The CDR3 runs 16 residues. V was cut by 3 bases and J by 5 bases, with 19 bases left in between. CDR1 MGHRA and CDR2 YSYEKL come from the germline V gene. Approximately 210 ng DNA, tens of thousands of T cell genomes, went into each sorted-subset replicate PCR. TCRdb's table, derived via immunoSEQ multiplex PCR, lists solely in-frame clones and lacks some. The sample comprises 2 million to 2.5 million clones, about 94% of which are singletons, and around 0.13% rests with the top ten. Nashville, Tennessee was home to all donors, each a Caucasian adult.

This rearrangement joins TRBV4-1 to TRBJ1-1, with a tentative D call TRBD1 (6 bases). Sequencing was done on a sample of naive CD4+ T cells sorted from blood. Regarding subset: CD45RA+ positively selected. The clonotype originates from a man aged 18 to 30 in good health. The CDR3 bases are TGCGCCAGCAGCCAGGGGTTACAGGGAAAGAAGACTGAAGCTTTCTTT. Translated: CASSQGLQGKKTEAFF.